This T cell receptor beta chain was observed in a study of T cell responses to AZD1222 COVID-19 vaccine. V was trimmed by 3 bases and J by 5 bases, leaving 11 bases between them. Germline CDR1 and CDR2: SGHDN and FVKESK. This CDR3 spans 14 amino acids. The study's findings and limits: Only 6 or 7 people who got AZD1222 tested seropositive at baseline.

Comments on this clone: Its antigen is unknown.

Clones were sequenced by immunoSEQ multiplex PCR, and TCRdb holds only the in-frame ones, with some missing. The sample carries about 150,000 clones, 90% recorded once. The receptor's source is an adult in good health. Source: peripheral blood, taken on day 0 of AZD1222 vaccination. The V and J genes are TRBV14 and TRBJ2-1; no clear D gene. CDR3 DNA: TGTGCCAGCAGCCAGTTTAGCTCTCACAATGAGCAGTTCTTC. The encoded protein is CASSQFSSHNEQFF.